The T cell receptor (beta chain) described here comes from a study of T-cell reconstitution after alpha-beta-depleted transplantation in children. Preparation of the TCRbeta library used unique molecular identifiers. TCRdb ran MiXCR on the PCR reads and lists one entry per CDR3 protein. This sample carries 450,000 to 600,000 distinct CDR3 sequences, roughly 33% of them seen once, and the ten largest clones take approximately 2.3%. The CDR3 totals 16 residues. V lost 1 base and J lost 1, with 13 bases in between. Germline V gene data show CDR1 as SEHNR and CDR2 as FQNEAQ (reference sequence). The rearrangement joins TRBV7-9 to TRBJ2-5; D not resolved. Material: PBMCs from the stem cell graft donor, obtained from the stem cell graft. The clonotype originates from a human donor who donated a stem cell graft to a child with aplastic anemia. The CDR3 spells CASSLGSLVSQETQYF. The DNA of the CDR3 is TGTGCCAGCAGCTTAGGGAGCTTGGTGAGCCAAGAGACCCAGTACTTC.